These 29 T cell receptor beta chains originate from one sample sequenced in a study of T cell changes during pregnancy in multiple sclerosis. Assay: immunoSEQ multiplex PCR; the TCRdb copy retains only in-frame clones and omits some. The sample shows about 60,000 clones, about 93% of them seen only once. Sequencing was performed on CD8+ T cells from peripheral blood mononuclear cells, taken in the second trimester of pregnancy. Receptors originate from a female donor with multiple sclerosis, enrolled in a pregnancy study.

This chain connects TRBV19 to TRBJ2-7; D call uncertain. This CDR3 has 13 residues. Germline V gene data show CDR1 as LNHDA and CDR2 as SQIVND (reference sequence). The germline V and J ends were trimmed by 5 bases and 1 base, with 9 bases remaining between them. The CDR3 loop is CASSGGPSYEQYF. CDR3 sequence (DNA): TGTGCCAGTAGTGGTGGGCCGTCCTACGAGCAGTACTTC. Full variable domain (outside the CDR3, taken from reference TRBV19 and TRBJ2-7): DGGITQSPKYLFRKEGQNVTLSCEQNLNHDAMYWYRQDPGQGLRLIYYSQIVNDFQKGDIAEGYSVSREKKESFPLTVTSAQKNPTAFYLCASSGGPSYEQYFGPGTRLTVT.

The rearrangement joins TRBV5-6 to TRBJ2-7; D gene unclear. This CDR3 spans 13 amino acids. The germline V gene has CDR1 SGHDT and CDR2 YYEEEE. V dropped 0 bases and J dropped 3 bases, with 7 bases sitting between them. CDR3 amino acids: CASSLGPHYEQYF. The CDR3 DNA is TGTGCCAGCAGCTTGGGGCCGCACTACGAGCAGTACTTC.

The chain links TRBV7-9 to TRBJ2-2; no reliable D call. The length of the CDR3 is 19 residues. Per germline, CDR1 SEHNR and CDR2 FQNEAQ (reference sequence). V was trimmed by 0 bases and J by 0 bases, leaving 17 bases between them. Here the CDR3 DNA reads TGTGCCAGCAGCTTAGCGTCCTTTAGTGACACCCCGAACACCGGGGAGCTGTTTTTT. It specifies CASSLASFSDTPNTGELFF.

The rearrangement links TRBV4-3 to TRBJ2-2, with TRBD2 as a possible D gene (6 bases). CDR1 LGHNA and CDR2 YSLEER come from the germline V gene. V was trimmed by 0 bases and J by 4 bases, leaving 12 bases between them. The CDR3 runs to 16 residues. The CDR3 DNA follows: TGCGCCAGCAGCCAAGAAGGAGGGTTGGGCACCGGGGAGCTGTTTTTT. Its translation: CASSQEGGLGTGELFF.

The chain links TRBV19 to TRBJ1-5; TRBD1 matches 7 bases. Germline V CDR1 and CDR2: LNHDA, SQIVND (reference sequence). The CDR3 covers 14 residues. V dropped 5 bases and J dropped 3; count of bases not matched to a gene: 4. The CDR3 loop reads CASSWGQLNQPQHF. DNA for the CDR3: TGTGCCAGTAGTTGGGGACAGCTCAATCAGCCCCAGCATTTT. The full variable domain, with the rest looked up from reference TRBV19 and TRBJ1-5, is DGGITQSPKYLFRKEGQNVTLSCEQNLNHDAMYWYRQDPGQGLRLIYYSQIVNDFQKGDIAEGYSVSREKKESFPLTVTSAQKNPTAFYLCASSWGQLNQPQHFGDGTRLSIL.

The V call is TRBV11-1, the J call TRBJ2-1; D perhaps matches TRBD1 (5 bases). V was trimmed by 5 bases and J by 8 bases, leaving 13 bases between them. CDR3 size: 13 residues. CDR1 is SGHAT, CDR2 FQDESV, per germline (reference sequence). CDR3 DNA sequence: TGTGCCAGCAGCCCAGGGTGGAAGGATGAGCAGTTCTTC. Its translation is CASSPGWKDEQFF.

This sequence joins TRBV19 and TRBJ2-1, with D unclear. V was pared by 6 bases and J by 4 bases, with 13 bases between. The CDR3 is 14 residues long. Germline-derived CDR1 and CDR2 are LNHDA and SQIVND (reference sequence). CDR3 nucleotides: TGTGCCAGTAGAAGATCAGGCCCGTACAATGAGCAGTTCTTC. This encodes CASRRSGPYNEQFF.

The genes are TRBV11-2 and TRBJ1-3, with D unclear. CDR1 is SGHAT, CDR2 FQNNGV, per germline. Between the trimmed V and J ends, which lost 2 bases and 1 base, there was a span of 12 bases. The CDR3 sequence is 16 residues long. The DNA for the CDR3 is TGTGCCAGCAGCTTAAACGCAGTCCAATCTGGAAACACCATATATTTT. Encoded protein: CASSLNAVQSGNTIYF.

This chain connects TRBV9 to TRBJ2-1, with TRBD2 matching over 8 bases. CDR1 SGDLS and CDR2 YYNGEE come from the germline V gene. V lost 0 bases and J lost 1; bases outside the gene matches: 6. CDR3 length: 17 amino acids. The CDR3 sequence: CASSVGGAGVSYNEQFF. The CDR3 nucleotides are TGTGCCAGCAGCGTAGGAGGAGCGGGAGTATCCTACAATGAGCAGTTCTTC.

CDR3 loop: CASSLATGRGETQYF. The CDR3, as DNA: TGTGCCAGCAGCTTAGCGACAGGGCGGGGAGAGACCCAGTACTTC. This chain joins TRBV7-2 and TRBJ2-5; the D gene is possibly TRBD1 (7 bases). Trimming took off 0 bases at V and 4 bases at J, with 12 bases between the two ends. Germline V gene sequence: CDR1 SGHTA, CDR2 FQGNSA. There are 15 residues in the CDR3.

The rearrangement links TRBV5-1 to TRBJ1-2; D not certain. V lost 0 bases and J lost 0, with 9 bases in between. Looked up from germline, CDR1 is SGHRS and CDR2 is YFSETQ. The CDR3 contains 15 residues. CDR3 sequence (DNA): TGCGCCAGCAGCTTGGGGCAGGCTTCTAACTATGGCTACACCTTC. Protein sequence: CASSLGQASNYGYTF.

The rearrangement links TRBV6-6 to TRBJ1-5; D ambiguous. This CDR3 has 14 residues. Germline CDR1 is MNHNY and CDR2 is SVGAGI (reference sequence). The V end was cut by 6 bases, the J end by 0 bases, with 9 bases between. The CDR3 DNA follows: TGTGCCAGCAGGGAGGGTCATAGCAATCAGCCCCAGCATTTT. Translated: CASREGHSNQPQHF.

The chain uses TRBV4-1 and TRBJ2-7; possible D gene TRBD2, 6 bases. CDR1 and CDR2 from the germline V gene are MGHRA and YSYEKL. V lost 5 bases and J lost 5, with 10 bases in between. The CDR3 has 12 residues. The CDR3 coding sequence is TGCGCCAGCAGCTTCACTAGCAACGAGCAGTACTTC. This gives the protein CASSFTSNEQYF.

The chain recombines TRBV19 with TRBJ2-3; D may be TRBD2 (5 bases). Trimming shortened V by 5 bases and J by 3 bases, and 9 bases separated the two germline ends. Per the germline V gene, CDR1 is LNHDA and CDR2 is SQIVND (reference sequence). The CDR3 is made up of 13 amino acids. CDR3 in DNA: TGTGCCAGTAGTTCCCTAGCAACAGATACGCAGTATTTT. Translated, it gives CASSSLATDTQYF.

The CDR3 region has the DNA TGTGCCAGCAGTTACTCGGGCGCAGACACTGAAGCTTTCTTT. Residues: CASSYSGADTEAFF. The chain joins TRBV6-5 to TRBJ1-1; no definite D call. The V end was cut by 0 bases, the J end by 3 bases, with 8 bases between. The CDR3 has 14 amino acids. Germline V CDR1 and CDR2: MNHEY, SVGAGI.

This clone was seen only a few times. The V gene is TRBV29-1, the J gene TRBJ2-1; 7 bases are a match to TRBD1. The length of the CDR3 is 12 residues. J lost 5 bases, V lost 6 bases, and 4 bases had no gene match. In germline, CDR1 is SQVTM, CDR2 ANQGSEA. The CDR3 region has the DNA TGCAGCGTCTGGACAGGTAACAATGAGCAGTTCTTC. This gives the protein CSVWTGNNEQFF.

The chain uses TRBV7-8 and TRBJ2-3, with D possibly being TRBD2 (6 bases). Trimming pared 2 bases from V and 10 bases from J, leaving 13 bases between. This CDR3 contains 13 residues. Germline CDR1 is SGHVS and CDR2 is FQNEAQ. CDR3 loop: CASSLRSGSAQYF. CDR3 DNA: TGTGCCAGCAGCTTACGGTCCGGGAGTGCGCAGTATTTT.

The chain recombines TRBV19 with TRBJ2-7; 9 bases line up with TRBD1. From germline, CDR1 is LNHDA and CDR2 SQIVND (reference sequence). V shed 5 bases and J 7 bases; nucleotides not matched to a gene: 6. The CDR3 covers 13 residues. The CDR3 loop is CASSAQGATEQYF. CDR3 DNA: TGTGCCAGTAGTGCACAGGGGGCGACTGAGCAGTACTTC.

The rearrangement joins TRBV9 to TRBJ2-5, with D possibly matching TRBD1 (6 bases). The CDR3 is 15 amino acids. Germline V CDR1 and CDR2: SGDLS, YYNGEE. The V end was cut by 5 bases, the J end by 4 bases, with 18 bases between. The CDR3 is CASSARGIAGETQYF. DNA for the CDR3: TGTGCCAGCAGTGCCAGGGGTATCGCCGGAGAGACCCAGTACTTC.

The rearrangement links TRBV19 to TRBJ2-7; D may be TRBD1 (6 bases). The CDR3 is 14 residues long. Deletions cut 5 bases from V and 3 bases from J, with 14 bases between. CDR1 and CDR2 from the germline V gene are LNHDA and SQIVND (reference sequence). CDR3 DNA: TGTGCCAGTAGTCCCGGACAGAAACTCTACGAGCAGTACTTC. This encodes CASSPGQKLYEQYF.

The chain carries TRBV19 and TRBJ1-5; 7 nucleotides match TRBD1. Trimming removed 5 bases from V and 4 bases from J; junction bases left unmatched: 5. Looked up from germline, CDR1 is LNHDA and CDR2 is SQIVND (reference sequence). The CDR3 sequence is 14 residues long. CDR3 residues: CASSPDRRNQPQHF. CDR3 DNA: TGTGCCAGTAGTCCGGACAGGAGGAATCAGCCCCAGCATTTT. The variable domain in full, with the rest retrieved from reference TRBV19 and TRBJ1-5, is DGGITQSPKYLFRKEGQNVTLSCEQNLNHDAMYWYRQDPGQGLRLIYYSQIVNDFQKGDIAEGYSVSREKKESFPLTVTSAQKNPTAFYLCASSPDRRNQPQHFGDGTRLSIL.

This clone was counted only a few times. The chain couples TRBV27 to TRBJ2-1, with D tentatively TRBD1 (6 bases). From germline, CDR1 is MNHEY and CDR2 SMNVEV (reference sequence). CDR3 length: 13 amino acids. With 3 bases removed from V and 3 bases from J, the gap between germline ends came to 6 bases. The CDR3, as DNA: TGTGCCAGCAGTTTGGACAGCTACAATGAGCAGTTCTTC. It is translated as CASSLDSYNEQFF.

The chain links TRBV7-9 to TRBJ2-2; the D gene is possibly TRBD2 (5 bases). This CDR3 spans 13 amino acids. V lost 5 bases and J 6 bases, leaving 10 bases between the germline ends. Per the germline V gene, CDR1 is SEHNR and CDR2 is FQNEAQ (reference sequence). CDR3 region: CASSPTSPGELFF. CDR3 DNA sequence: TGTGCCAGCAGCCCTACTAGTCCCGGGGAGCTGTTTTTT.

CDR3 sequence: CASSDSGGYEQYF. The CDR3 nucleotides are TGTGCCAGCAGCGATTCAGGGGGTTACGAGCAGTACTTC. The chain carries TRBV7-9 and TRBJ2-7; the match to TRBD1 covers 7 bases. Germline V CDR1 and CDR2: SEHNR, FQNEAQ (reference sequence). The CDR3 is 13 amino acids. The ends lost 5 bases at V and 4 bases at J; junction bases unmatched: 5.

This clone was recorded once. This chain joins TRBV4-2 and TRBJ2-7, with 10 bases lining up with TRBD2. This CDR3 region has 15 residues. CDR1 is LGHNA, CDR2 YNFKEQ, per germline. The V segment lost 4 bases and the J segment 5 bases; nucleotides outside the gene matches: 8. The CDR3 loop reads CASSPIFGTSDEQYF. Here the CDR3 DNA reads TGTGCCAGCAGCCCAATCTTCGGGACTAGCGACGAGCAGTACTTC.

This CDR3 reads CASSYRDSVNADTQYF. CDR3 sequence (DNA): TGCGCCAGCAGCTACCGGGACTCGGTCAACGCAGATACGCAGTATTTT. The V gene is TRBV4-1, the J gene TRBJ2-3; possibly TRBD2 for D (6 bases). The germline V gene has CDR1 MGHRA and CDR2 YSYEKL. V gave up 5 bases and J gave up 4 bases, with 19 bases separating them. The CDR3 loop spans 16 amino acids.

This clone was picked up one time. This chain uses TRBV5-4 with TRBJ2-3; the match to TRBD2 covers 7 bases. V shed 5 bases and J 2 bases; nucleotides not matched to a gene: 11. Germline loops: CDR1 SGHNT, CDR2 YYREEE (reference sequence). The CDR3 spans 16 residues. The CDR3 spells CASRKMRELHTDTQYF. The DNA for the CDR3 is TGTGCCAGCAGGAAGATGCGGGAGCTCCACACAGATACGCAGTATTTT. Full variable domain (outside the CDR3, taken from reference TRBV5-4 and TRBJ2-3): ETGVTQSPTHLIKTRGQQVTLRCSSQSGHNTVSWYQQALGQGPQFIFQYYREEENGRGNFPPRFSGLQFPNYSSELNVNALELDDSALYLCASRKMRELHTDTQYFGPGTRLTVL.

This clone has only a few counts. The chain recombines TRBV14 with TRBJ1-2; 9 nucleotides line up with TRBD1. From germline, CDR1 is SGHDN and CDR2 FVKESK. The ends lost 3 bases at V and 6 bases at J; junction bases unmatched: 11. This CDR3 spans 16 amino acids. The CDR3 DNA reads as TGTGCCAGCAGCCAGGTTAAACAGGGGGCGACGAATGGCTACACCTTC. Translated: CASSQVKQGATNGYTF.

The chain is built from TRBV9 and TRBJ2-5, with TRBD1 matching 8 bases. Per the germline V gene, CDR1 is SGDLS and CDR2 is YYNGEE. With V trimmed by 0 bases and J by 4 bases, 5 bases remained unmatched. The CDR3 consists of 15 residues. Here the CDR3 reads CASSVAPGGSETQYF. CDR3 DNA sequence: TGTGCCAGCAGCGTAGCCCCAGGGGGCTCAGAGACCCAGTACTTC.